This T cell receptor beta chain was recovered during a study of vaccination and CD4 T cells after COVID-19. CD4+ T cells that had been cultured provided DNA sequenced with the Oncomine TCR Beta short-read assay. TCRdb called the PCR reads again in MiXCR, with one record for every CDR3 protein. The sample holds about 24,000 distinct CDR3 sequences, 60% seen once. CDR3 length equals 14 residues. The V end was cut by 1 base, the J end by 8 bases, with 14 bases between. Germline CDR1 and CDR2: SGHAT and FQNNGV. Treatment meaning: approximately nine-day PBMC culture with coronavirus spike peptide pools or control peptides (ViraFEST assay). Days 3 and 7 saw half the medium replaced with fresh IL-2 medium. Study-level findings and limits: In convalescent patients, a median 86.3% of post-vaccine SARS-CoV-2-reactive clones appeared only after vaccination.

Turning to this clonotype: Antigen: not known.

This sample comprised CD4+ T cells from blood, cultured in vitro, obtained after SARS-CoV-2 vaccination. The source of this sequence is a human donor who received a COVID-19 vaccine. The chain recombines TRBV11-2 with TRBJ2-5; D ambiguous. CDR3 in DNA: TGTGCCAGCAGCTTAGGGCAGCCGACGGGTACCCAGTACTTC. It encodes CASSLGQPTGTQYF.